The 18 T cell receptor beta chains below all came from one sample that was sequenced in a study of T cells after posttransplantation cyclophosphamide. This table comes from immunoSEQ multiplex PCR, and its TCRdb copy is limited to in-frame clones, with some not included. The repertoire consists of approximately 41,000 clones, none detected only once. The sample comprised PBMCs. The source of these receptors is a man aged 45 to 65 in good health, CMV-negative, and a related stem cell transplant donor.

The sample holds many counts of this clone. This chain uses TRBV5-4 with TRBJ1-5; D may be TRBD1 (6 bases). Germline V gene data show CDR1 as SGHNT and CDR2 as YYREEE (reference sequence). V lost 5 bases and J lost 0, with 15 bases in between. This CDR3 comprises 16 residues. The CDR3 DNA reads TGTGCCAGCAGTACCTACAGGGTTTATAGCAATCAGCCCCAGCATTTT. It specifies CASSTYRVYSNQPQHF. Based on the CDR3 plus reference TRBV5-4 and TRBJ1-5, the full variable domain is ETGVTQSPTHLIKTRGQQVTLRCSSQSGHNTVSWYQQALGQGPQFIFQYYREEENGRGNFPPRFSGLQFPNYSSELNVNALELDDSALYLCASSTYRVYSNQPQHFGDGTRLSIL.

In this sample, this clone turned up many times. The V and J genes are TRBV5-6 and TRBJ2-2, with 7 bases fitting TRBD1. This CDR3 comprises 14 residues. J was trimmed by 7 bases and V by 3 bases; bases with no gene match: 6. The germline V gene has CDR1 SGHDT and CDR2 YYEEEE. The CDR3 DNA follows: TGTGCCAGCAGCTCATATACAGGGGTCGGGGAGCTGTTTTTT. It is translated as CASSSYTGVGELFF.

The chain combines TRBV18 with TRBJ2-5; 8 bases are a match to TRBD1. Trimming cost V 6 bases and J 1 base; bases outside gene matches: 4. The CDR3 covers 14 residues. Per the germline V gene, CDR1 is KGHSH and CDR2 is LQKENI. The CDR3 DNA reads TGTGCCAGCTCCCCCGGGACAGGCCAAGAGACCCAGTACTTC. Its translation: CASSPGTGQETQYF.

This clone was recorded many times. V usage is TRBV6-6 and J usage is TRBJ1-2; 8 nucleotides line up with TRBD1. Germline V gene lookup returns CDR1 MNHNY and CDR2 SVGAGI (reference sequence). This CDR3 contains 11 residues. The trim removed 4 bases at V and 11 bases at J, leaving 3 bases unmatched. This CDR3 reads CASSSGQVYTF. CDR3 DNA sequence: TGTGCCAGCAGTTCGGGACAGGTATACACCTTC.

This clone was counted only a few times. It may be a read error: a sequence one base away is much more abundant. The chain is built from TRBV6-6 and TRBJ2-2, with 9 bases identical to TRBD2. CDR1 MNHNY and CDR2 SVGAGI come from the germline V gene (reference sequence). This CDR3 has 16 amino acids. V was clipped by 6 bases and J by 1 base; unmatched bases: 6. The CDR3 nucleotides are TGTGCCAGCAGGGGAGCGGGGGGCCGGAACACCGGGGAGCTGTTTTTT. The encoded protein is CASRGAGGRNTGELFF.

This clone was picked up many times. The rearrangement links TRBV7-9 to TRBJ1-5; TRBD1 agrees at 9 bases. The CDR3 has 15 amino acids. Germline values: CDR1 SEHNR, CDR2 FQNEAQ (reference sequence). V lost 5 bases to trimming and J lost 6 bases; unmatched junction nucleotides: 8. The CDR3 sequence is CASSPQGAEGQPQHF. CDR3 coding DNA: TGTGCCAGCAGCCCACAGGGGGCAGAGGGTCAGCCCCAGCATTTT.

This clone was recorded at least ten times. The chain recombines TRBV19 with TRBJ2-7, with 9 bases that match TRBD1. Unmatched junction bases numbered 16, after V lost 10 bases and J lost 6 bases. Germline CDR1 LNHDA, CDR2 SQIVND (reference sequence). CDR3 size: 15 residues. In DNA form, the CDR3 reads TGTGCCACGAGGGAGCGTACAGGGGGCCCTATCGAGCAGTACTTC. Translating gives CATRERTGGPIEQYF.

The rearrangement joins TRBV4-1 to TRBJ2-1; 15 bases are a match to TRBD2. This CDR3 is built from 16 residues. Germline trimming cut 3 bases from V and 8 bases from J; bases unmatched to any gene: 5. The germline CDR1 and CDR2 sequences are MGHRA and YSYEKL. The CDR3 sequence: CASSQAGLAGGDEQFF. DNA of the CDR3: TGCGCCAGCAGCCAGGCCGGACTAGCGGGAGGGGATGAGCAGTTCTTC.

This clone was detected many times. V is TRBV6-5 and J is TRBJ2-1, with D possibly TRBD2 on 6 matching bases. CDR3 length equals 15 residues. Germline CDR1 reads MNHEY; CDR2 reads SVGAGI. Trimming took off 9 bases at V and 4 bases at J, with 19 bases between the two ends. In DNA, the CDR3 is TGTGCCAGTAAAGTAGCGGTTTGGATATACAATGAGCAGTTCTTC. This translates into CASKVAVWIYNEQFF.

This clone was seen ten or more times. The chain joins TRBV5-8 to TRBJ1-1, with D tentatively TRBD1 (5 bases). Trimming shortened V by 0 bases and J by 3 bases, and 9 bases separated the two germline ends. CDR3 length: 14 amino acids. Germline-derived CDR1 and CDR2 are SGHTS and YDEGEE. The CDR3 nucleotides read TGTGCCAGCAGCTTGGCCTGGGGCCACACTGAAGCTTTCTTT. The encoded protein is CASSLAWGHTEAFF.

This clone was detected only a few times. The CDR3 sequence is CASSPGVGLRSVYGYTF. In DNA form, the CDR3 reads TGTGCCAGCAGCCCCGGGGTCGGCTTACGCTCGGTATATGGCTACACCTTC. V usage is TRBV11-2 and J usage is TRBJ1-2; D gene uncertain. Germline V CDR1 and CDR2: SGHAT, FQNNGV. The CDR3 runs to 17 residues. V lost 5 bases to trimming and J lost 5 bases, with 24 bases between them.

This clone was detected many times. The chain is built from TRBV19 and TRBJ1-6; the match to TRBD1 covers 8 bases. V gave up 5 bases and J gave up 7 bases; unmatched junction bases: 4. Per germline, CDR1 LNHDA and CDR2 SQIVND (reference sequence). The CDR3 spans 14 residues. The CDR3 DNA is TGTGCCAGTAGTTGGGGACAGGCCAATTCACCCCTCCACTTT. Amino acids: CASSWGQANSPLHF.

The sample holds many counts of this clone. The CDR3 bases are TGCGCCAGCAGCCAAGATACAGGGACCGACTATGGCTACACCTTC. Its protein product is CASSQDTGTDYGYTF. The chain joins TRBV4-1 to TRBJ1-2; possibly TRBD1 for D (6 bases). Germline CDR1 MGHRA, CDR2 YSYEKL. V was shortened by 0 bases and J by 3 bases, with 11 bases between the two germline ends. This CDR3 is built from 15 residues.

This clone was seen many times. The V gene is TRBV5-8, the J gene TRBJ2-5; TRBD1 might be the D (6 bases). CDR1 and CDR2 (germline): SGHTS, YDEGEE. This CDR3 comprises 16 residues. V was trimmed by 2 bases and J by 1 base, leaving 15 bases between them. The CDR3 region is CASSFGTTNRQETQYF. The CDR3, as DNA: TGTGCCAGCAGCTTCGGGACAACGAACCGCCAAGAGACCCAGTACTTC.

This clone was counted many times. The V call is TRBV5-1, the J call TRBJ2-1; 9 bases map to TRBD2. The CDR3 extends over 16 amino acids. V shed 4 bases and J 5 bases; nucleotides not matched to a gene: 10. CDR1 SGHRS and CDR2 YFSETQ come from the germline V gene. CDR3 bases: TGCGCCAGCAGCGCGATGACTAGCGGCACCGACAATGAGCAGTTCTTC. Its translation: CASSAMTSGTDNEQFF.

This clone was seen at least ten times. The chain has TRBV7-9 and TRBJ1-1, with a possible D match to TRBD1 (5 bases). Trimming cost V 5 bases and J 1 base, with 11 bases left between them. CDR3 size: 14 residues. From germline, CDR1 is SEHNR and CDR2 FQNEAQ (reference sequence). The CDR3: CASSPGSWNTEAFF. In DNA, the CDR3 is TGTGCCAGCAGCCCAGGGTCATGGAACACTGAAGCTTTCTTT.

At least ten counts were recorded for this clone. Here the CDR3 DNA reads TGCGCCAGCAGCTTTTCGCGGGCAATGAACACTGAAGCTTTCTTT. Protein sequence: CASSFSRAMNTEAFF. The chain employs TRBV5-1 and TRBJ1-1; D call uncertain. The CDR3 has 15 amino acids. Germline-derived CDR1 and CDR2 are SGHRS and YFSETQ. Trimming took 2 bases from V and 0 from J, leaving 11 bases between them.

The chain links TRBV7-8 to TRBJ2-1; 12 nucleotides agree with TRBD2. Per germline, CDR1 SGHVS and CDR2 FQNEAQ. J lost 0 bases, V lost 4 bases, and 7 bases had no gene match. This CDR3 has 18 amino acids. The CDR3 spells CASSSGLAGSSSYNEQFF. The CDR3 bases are TGTGCCAGCAGCTCGGGACTAGCGGGTTCAAGCTCCTACAATGAGCAGTTCTTC.